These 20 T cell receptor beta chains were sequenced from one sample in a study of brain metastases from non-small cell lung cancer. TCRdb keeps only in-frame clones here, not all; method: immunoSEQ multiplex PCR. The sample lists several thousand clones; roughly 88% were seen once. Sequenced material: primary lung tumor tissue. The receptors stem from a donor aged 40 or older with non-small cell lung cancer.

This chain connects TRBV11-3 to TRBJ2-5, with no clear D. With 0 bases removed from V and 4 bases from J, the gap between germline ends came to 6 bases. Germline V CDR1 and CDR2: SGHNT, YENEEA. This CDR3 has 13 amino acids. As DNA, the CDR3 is TGTGCCAGCAGCTTAGATTCACGAGAGACCCAGTACTTC. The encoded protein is CASSLDSRETQYF.

CDR3 in DNA: TGTGCCAGCTCACCACCTGACAGGGGTGAAAAGTTCTTC. This translates into CASSPPDRGEKFF. The genes are TRBV18 and TRBJ2-1, with 8 bases lining up with TRBD1. The length of the CDR3 is 13 residues. V gave up 0 bases and J gave up 14 bases; unmatched junction bases: 6. CDR1 and CDR2 (germline): KGHSH, LQKENI.

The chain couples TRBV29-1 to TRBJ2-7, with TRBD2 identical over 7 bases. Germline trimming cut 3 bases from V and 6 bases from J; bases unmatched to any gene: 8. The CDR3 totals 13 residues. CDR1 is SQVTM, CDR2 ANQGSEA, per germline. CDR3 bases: TGCAGCGTTGAGGGGGGGACCTCCCTCGAGCAGTACTTC. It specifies CSVEGGTSLEQYF.

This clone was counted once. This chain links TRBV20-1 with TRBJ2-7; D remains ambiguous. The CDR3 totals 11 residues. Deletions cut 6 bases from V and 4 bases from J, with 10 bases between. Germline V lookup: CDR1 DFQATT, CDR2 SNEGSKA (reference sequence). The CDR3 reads CSAQELYEQYF. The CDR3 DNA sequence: TGCAGTGCCCAGGAGCTATACGAGCAGTACTTC.

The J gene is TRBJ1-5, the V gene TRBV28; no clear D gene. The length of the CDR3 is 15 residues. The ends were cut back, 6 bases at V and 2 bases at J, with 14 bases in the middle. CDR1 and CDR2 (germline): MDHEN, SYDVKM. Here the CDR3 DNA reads TGTGCCAGCAGCTTCCTCGGAGCAGGCAATCAGCCCCAGCATTTT. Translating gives CASSFLGAGNQPQHF.

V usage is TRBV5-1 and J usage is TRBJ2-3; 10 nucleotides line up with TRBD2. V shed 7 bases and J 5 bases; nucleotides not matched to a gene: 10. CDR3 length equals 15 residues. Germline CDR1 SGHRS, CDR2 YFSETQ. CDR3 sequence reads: CASRSGRLGEDTQYF. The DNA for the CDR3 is TGCGCCAGCCGTAGCGGGAGGTTGGGGGAAGATACGCAGTATTTT. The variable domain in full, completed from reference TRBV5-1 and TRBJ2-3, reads KAGVTQTPRYLIKTRGQQVTLSCSPISGHRSVSWYQQTPGQGLQFLFEYFSETQRNKGNFPGRFSGRQFSNSRSEMNVSTLELGDSALYLCASRSGRLGEDTQYFGPGTRLTVL.

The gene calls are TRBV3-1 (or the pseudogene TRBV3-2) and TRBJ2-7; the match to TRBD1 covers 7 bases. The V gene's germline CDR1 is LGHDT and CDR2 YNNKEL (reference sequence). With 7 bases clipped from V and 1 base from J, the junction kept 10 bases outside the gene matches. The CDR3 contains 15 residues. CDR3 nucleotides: TGTGCCAGCACCCCCTCAGGACAGGTTTCCTACGAGCAGTACTTC. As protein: CASTPSGQVSYEQYF.

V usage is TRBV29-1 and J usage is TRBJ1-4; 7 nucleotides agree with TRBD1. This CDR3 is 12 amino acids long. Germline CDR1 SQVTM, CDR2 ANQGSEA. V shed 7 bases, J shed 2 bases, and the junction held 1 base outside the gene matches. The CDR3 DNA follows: TGCAGCGCAGGGGGGACTAATGAAAAACTGTTTTTT. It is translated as CSAGGTNEKLFF.

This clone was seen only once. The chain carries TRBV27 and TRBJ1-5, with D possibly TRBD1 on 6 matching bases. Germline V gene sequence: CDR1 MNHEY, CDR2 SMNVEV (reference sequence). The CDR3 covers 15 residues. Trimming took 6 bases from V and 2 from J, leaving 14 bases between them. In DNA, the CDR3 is TGTGCCAGCAGCAAGACAGGATCTGGCAATCAGCCCCAGCATTTT. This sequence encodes CASSKTGSGNQPQHF.

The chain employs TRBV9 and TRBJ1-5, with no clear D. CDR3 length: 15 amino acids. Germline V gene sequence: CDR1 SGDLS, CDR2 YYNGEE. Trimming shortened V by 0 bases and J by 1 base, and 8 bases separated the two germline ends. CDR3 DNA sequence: TGTGCCAGCAGCGTAGGGCCGACGAGCAATCAGCCCCAGCATTTT. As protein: CASSVGPTSNQPQHF.

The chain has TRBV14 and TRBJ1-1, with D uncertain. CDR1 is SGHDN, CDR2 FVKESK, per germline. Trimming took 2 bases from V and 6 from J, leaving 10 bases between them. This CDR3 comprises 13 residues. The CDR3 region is CASSQPGSPEAFF. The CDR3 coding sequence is TGTGCCAGCAGCCAACCGGGTTCACCTGAAGCTTTCTTT.

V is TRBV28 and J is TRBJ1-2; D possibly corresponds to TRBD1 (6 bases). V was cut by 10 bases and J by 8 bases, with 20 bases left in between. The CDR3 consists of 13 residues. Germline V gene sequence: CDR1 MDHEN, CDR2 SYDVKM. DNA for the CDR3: TGTGCCACCCTCCCCGCAGGGGTGAGCGGCTACACCTTC. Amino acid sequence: CATLPAGVSGYTF.

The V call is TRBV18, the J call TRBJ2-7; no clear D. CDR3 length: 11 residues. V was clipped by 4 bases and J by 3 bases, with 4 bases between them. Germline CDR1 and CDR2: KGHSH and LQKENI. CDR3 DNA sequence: TGTGCCAGCTCACGGGACTACGAGCAGTACTTC. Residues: CASSRDYEQYF.

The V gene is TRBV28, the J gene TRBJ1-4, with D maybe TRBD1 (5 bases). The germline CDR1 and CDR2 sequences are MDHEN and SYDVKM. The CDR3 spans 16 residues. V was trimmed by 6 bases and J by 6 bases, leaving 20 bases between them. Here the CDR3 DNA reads TGTGCCAGCAGACGGACGGGAACAGGCATGCATGAAAAACTGTTTTTT. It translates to CASRRTGTGMHEKLFF.

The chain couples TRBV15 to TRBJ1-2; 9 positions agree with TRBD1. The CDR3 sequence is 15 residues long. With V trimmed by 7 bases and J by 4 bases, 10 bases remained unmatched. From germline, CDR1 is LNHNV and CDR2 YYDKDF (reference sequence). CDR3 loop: CATTPGTGNLYGYTF. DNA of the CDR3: TGTGCCACCACCCCGGGGACAGGGAACCTCTATGGCTACACCTTC.

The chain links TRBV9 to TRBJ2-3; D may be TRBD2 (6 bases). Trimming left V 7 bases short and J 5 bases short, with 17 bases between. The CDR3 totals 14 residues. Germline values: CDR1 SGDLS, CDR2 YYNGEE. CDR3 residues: CASGSGPGIDTQYF. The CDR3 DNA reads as TGTGCCAGCGGTAGCGGACCGGGGATAGATACGCAGTATTTT.

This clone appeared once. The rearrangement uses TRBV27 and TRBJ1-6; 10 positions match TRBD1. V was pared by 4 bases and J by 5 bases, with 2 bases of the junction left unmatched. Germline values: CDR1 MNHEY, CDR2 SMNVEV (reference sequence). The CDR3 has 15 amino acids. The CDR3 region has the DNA TGTGCCAGCAGTTCGGACAGGGGGAATAATTCACCCCTCCACTTT. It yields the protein CASSSDRGNNSPLHF.

This chain's CDR3 is CASSELGQGPYEQYF. Here the CDR3 DNA reads TGTGCCAGCAGTGAACTAGGACAGGGCCCCTACGAGCAGTACTTC. The genes are TRBV6-1 and TRBJ2-7; the match to TRBD1 covers 8 bases. Trimming took 2 bases from V and 2 from J; bases not matched to a gene: 5. The CDR3 length is 15 residues. Germline V gives CDR1 MNHNS, CDR2 SASEGT.

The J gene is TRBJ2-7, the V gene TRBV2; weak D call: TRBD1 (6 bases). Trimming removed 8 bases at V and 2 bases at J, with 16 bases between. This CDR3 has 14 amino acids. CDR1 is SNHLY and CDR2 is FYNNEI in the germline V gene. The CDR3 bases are TGTGCCAGCGGGGGTGACAGGCGGGCCTACGAGCAGTACTTC. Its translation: CASGGDRRAYEQYF.

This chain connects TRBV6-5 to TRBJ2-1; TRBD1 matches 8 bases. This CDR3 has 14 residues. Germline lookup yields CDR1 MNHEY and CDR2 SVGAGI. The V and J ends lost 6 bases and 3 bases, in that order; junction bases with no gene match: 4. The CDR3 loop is CASSPDRVYNEQFF. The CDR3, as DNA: TGTGCCAGCAGCCCGGACAGGGTCTACAATGAGCAGTTCTTC.